This T cell receptor beta chain comes out of a study of cytomegalovirus exposure and HLA in healthy donors. PCR used 60 Vbeta primers and 13 Jbeta primers. Assay: immunoSEQ multiplex PCR; the TCRdb copy retains only in-frame clones and omits some. The repertoire has tens of thousands of clones, around 84% of them found once; the top ten carry around 4.3%. As to this clone: Its matching antigen is unknown.

Study results and caveats: The only immune exposure information that was available was CMV serostatus.

CDR1 SNHLY and CDR2 FYNNEI come from the germline V gene. The trim removed 8 bases at V and 4 bases at J, leaving 9 bases unmatched. The CDR3 totals 15 residues. The clonotype originates from a middle-aged woman in good health and CMV-seropositive. The chain employs TRBV2 and TRBJ2-3; 10 nucleotides match TRBD2. Material for sequencing was PBMCs. CDR3 bases: TGTGCCAGCCAAGCCCTAGCGGGAGTTTCAGATACGCAGTATTTT. It yields the protein CASQALAGVSDTQYF.